The 15 T cell receptor beta chains below all came from one sample that was sequenced in a study of blood T cell repertoires in COVID-19 (dated by TCRdb to about 2020). Library preparation was by the immunoSEQ multiplex PCR assay. As stored in TCRdb, this immuneACCESS dataset retains in-frame rearrangements with V and J assigned. A fraction of the clones does not appear; measured against another copy, unresolved V genes explain less than half of the discrepancy, and the remainder lacks a known reason. Within this sample are about 300,000 clones, with around 85% of them counted one time only. The top ten clonotypes cover approximately 1.5% of the sample. Sequencing used peripheral blood. Receptor source: a human donor with COVID-19, enrolled during active disease. The donor label of this sample is uncertain.

This CDR3 is CARGKTGKCYGYTF. For the CDR3, the DNA is TGCGCCAGAGGAAAAACAGGGAAGTGCTATGGCTACACCTTC. V is TRBV10-1 and J is TRBJ1-2, with D possibly matching TRBD1 (6 bases). Germline V gene sequence: CDR1 WNHNN, CDR2 SYGVQD (reference sequence). The CDR3 extends over 14 amino acids. V gave up 9 bases and J gave up 4 bases, with 18 bases separating them.

This chain links TRBV10-3 with TRBJ2-3; D possibly corresponds to TRBD2 (6 bases). The V and J ends lost 4 bases and 4 bases respectively, with 18 bases between them. CDR3 length: 16 residues. Germline V gives CDR1 ENHRY, CDR2 SYGVKD. The CDR3 loop is CAISGLGGTVPDTQYF. The CDR3 DNA sequence: TGTGCCATCAGTGGACTTGGAGGGACTGTTCCAGATACGCAGTATTTT.

The chain couples TRBV7-2 to TRBJ2-6; D ambiguous. This CDR3 comprises 15 residues. Trimming stripped 5 bases from V and 3 bases from J, with 11 bases between. Germline CDR1 is SGHTA and CDR2 is FQGNSA. The CDR3 nucleotides are TGTGCCAGCAGCCCCACTACGGGTGGGGCCAACGTCCTGACTTTC. Protein sequence: CASSPTTGGANVLTF.

The V gene is TRBV19, the J gene TRBJ1-5; tentative D call: TRBD1 (5 bases). CDR3 size: 13 residues. V dropped 3 bases and J dropped 4 bases, with 7 bases sitting between them. Germline lookup yields CDR1 LNHDA and CDR2 SQIVND (reference sequence). This chain's CDR3 is CASSMAGNQPQHF. In nucleotides, the CDR3 is TGTGCCAGTAGTATGGCAGGGAATCAGCCCCAGCATTTT.

CDR3 nucleotide sequence: TGTGCCAGCAGCTTAACGGGAGGGCCAGATACGCAGTATTTT. It specifies CASSLTGGPDTQYF. V usage is TRBV11-3 and J usage is TRBJ2-3, with 8 bases identical to TRBD2. V trimming: 2 bases; J trimming: 4 bases; junction bases outside the gene matches: 2. Germline V gene sequence: CDR1 SGHNT, CDR2 YENEEA. CDR3 size: 14 residues.

The J gene is TRBJ2-1, the V gene TRBV4-1, with TRBD2 as a possible D gene (5 bases). Per germline, CDR1 MGHRA and CDR2 YSYEKL. The CDR3 is 18 residues long. The V end lost 4 bases, the J end lost 9 bases, and 28 bases lay between the germline ends. CDR3 region: CASSPTGSLMGRDTEQFF. For the CDR3, the DNA is TGCGCCAGCAGCCCCACCGGGTCTTTAATGGGGAGAGATACTGAGCAGTTCTTC.

This clone is a singleton in its sample. This sequence joins TRBV5-1 and TRBJ1-5, with D unresolved. Germline values: CDR1 SGHRS, CDR2 YFSETQ. The CDR3 consists of 15 residues. The V end lost 0 bases, the J end lost 7 bases, and 14 bases lay between the germline ends. The CDR3 region is CASSLAGGGYQPQHF. In nucleotides, the CDR3 is TGCGCCAGCAGCTTGGCGGGAGGCGGATACCAGCCCCAGCATTTT.

For this clone: The same CDR3 arises from other DNA sequences in this sample as well. The chain combines TRBV7-6 with TRBJ1-1; D perhaps matches TRBD1 (5 bases). CDR3 size: 14 residues. Trimming cost V 1 base and J 1 base, with 7 bases left between them. CDR1 SGHVS and CDR2 FNYEAQ come from the germline V gene. CDR3 region: CASSLGQGNTEAFF. DNA for the CDR3: TGTGCCAGCAGCTTAGGGCAGGGGAACACTGAAGCTTTCTTT. Together with reference TRBV7-6 and TRBJ1-1, the CDR3 gives the full variable domain: GAGVSQSPRYKVTKRGQDVALRCDPISGHVSLYWYRQALGQGPEFLTYFNYEAQQDKSGLPNDRFSAERPEGSISTLTIQRTEQRDSAMYRCASSLGQGNTEAFFGQGTRLTVV.

The chain uses TRBV6-5 and TRBJ1-5, with 8 bases that match TRBD1. Germline V lookup: CDR1 MNHEY, CDR2 SVGAGI. The V and J ends lost 6 bases and 7 bases, in that order; junction bases with no gene match: 8. The CDR3 contains 14 residues. CDR3 sequence: CASRRTGRSQPQHF. In nucleotides, the CDR3 is TGTGCCAGCAGGCGGACAGGGAGGTCCCAGCCCCAGCATTTT.

V and J are TRBV4-1 and TRBJ2-7; D is unresolved. There are 13 residues in the CDR3. The V end lost 2 bases, the J end lost 4 bases, and 9 bases lay between the germline ends. Germline-derived CDR1 and CDR2 are MGHRA and YSYEKL. The CDR3 nucleotides are TGCGCCAGCAGCCAACCCCCTCTATACGAGCAGTACTTC. Translated, it gives CASSQPPLYEQYF.

The CDR3 loop reads CASSFTGEETQYF. CDR3 nucleotides: TGTGCCAGCAGCTTCACGGGGGAAGAGACCCAGTACTTC. This rearrangement joins TRBV5-5 to TRBJ2-5; a weak D match, TRBD2 (6 bases). The V and J ends lost 2 bases and 3 bases respectively, with 8 bases between them. Germline loops: CDR1 SGHKS, CDR2 YYEKEE (reference sequence). CDR3 size: 13 residues.

The chain combines TRBV6-5 with TRBJ1-1; no clear D. Germline CDR1 reads MNHEY; CDR2 reads SVGAGI. The CDR3 sequence is 15 residues long. V was pared by 7 bases and J by 7 bases, with 22 bases between. In DNA form, the CDR3 reads TGTGCCAGCATCCGGCGTGGGCAGGCCCTTCTTGAAGCTTTCTTT. Translation: CASIRRGQALLEAFF.

The CDR3 region has the DNA TGCAGTGCTAGTCCGGGGAGGGCCACAGAGACCCAGTACTTC. Residues: CSASPGRATETQYF. The rearrangement uses TRBV20-1 and TRBJ2-5; 7 bases map to TRBD2. Germline CDR1 DFQATT, CDR2 SNEGSKA (reference sequence). Trimming took 3 bases from V and 4 from J; bases not matched to a gene: 8. The CDR3 runs to 14 residues.

The chain couples TRBV15 to TRBJ2-7, with TRBD2 matching over 8 bases. With 6 bases clipped from V and 0 bases from J, the junction kept 1 base outside the gene matches. Germline V gives CDR1 LNHNV, CDR2 YYDKDF (reference sequence). The CDR3 sequence is 13 residues long. The CDR3 DNA sequence: TGTGCCACCAGAGGACTAGCCTCCTACGAGCAGTACTTC. Amino acid sequence: CATRGLASYEQYF.

The rearrangement uses TRBV30 and TRBJ1-6, with 7 bases that match TRBD1. Germline assignment: CDR1 GTSNPN and CDR2 SVGIG (reference sequence). The CDR3 contains 14 residues. After removal of 5 bases from V and 7 bases from J, the junction contained 8 bases not matched to a gene. The CDR3 DNA sequence: TGTGCCTGGGCCCGGACAGGCGCCAATTCACCCCTCCACTTT. This translates into CAWARTGANSPLHF.